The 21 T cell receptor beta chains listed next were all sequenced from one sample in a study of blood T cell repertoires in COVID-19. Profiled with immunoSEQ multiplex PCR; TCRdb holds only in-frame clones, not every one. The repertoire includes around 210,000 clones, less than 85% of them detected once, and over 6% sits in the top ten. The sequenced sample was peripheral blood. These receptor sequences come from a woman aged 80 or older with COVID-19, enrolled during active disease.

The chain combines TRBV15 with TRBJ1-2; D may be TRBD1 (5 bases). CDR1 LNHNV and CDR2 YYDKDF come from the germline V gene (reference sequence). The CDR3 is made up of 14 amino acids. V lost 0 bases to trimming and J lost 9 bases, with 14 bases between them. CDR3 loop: CATSRDRKEGSYTF. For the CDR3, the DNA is TGTGCCACCAGCAGAGATCGGAAGGAGGGGAGCTACACCTTC.

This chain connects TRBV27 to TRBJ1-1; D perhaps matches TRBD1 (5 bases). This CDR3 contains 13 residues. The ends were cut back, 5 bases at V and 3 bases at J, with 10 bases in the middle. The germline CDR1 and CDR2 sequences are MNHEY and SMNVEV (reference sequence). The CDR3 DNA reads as TGTGCCAGCAGTATCGACAGATACACTGAAGCTTTCTTT. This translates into CASSIDRYTEAFF.

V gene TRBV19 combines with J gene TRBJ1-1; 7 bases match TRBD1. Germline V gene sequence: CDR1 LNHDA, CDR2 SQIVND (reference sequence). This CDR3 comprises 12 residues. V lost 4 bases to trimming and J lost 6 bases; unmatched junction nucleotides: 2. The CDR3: CASSTTGAEAFF. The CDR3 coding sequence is TGTGCCAGTAGTACTACAGGGGCTGAAGCTTTCTTT.

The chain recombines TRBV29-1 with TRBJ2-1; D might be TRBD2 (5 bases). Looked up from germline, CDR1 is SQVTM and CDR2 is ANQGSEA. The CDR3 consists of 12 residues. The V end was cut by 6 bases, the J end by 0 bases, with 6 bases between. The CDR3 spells CSVRDSYNEQFF. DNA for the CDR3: TGCAGCGTCCGGGACTCCTACAATGAGCAGTTCTTC.

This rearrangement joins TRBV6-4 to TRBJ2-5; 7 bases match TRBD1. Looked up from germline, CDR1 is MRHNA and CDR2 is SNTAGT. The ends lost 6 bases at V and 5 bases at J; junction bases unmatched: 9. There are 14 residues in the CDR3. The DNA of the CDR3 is TGTGCCAGCAGCCCGACAGGGAGCTCGGAGACCCAGTACTTC. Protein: CASSPTGSSETQYF.

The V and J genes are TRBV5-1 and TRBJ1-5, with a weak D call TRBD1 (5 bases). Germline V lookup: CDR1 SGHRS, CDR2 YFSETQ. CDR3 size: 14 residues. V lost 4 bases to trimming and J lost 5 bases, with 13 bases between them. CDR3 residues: CASSGGMGDQPQHF. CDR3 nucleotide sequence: TGCGCCAGCAGCGGCGGGATGGGGGATCAGCCCCAGCATTTT. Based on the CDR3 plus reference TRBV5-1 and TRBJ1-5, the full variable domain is KAGVTQTPRYLIKTRGQQVTLSCSPISGHRSVSWYQQTPGQGLQFLFEYFSETQRNKGNFPGRFSGRQFSNSRSEMNVSTLELGDSALYLCASSGGMGDQPQHFGDGTRLSIL.

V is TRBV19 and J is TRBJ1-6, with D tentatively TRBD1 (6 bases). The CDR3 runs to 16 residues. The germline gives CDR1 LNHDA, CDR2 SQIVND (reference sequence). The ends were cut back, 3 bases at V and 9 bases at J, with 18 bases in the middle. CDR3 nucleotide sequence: TGTGCCAGTAGTATCCAAACTTGGACAGTGAGTTCACCCCTCCACTTT. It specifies CASSIQTWTVSSPLHF.

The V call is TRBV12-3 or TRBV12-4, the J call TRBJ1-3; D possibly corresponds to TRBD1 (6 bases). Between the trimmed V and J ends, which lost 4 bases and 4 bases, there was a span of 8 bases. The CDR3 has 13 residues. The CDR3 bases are TGTGCCAGCAGTTACAGGGAGGGAAACACCATATATTTT. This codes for CASSYREGNTIYF.

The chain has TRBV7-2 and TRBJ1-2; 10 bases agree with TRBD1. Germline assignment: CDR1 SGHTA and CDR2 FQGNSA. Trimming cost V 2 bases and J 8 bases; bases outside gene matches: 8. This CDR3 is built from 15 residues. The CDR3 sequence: CASSLRDRGSRGYTF. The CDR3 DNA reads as TGTGCCAGCAGCTTACGGGACAGGGGCTCGCGAGGCTACACCTTC. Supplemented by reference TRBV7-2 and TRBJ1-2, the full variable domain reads GAGVSQSPSNKVTEKGKDVELRCDPISGHTALYWYRQSLGQGLEFLIYFQGNSAPDKSGLPSDRFSAERTGGSVSTLTIQRTQQEDSAVYLCASSLRDRGSRGYTFGSGTRLTVV.

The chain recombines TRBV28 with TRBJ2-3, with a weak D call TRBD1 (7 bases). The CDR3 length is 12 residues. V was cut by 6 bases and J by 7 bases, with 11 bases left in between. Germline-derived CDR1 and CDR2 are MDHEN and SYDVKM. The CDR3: CASRSGGYTQYF. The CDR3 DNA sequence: TGTGCCAGCAGATCAGGGGGGTATACGCAGTATTTT. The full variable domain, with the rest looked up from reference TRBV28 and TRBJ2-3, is DVKVTQSSRYLVKRTGEKVFLECVQDMDHENMFWYRQDPGLGLRLIYFSYDVKMKEKGDIPEGYSVSREKKERFSLILESASTNQTSMYLCASRSGGYTQYFGPGTRLTVL.

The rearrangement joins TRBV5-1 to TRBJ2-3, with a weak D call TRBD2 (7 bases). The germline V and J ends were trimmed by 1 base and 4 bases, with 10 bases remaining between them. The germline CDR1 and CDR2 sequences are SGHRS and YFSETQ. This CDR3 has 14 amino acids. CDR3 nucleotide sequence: TGCGCCAGCAGCTTGCGCGGGGGCGCAGATACGCAGTATTTT. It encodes CASSLRGGADTQYF.

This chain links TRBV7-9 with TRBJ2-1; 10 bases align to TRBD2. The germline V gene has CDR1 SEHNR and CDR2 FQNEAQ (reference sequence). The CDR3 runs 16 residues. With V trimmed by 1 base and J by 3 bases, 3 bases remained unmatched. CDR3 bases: TGTGCCAGCAGCTTAGATGGGACTAGCGACTACAATGAGCAGTTCTTC. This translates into CASSLDGTSDYNEQFF.

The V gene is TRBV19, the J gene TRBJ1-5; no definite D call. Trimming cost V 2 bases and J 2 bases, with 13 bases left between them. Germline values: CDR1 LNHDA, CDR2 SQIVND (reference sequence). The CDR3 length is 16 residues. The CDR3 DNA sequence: TGTGCCAGTAGTATAACGGGCAGGCGGGGCAATCAGCCCCAGCATTTT. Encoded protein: CASSITGRRGNQPQHF.

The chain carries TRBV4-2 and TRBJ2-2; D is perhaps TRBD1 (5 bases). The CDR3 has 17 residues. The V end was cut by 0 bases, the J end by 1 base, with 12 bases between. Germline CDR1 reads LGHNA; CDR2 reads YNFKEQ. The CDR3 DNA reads TGTGCCAGCAGCCAAGAGCTGGCAGGGCGGAACACCGGGGAGCTGTTTTTT. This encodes CASSQELAGRNTGELFF.

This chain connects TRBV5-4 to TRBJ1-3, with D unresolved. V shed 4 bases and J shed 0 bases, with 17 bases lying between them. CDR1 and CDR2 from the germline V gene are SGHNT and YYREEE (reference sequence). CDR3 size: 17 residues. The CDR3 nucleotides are TGTGCCAGCAGCCAAAATATACCGGGAGCCTCTGGAAACACCATATATTTT. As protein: CASSQNIPGASGNTIYF.

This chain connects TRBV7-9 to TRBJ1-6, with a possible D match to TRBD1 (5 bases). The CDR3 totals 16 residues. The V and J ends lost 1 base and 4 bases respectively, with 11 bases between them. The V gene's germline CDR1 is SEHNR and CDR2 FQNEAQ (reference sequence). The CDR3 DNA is TGTGCCAGCAGCTTAGGGCAGGGCCCTTATAATTCACCCCTCCACTTT. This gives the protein CASSLGQGPYNSPLHF.

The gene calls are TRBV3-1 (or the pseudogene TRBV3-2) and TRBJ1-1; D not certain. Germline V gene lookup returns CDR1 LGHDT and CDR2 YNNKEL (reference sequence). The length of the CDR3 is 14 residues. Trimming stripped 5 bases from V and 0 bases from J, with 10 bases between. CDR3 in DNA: TGTGCCAGCAGCTCTCAATCAGTGAACACTGAAGCTTTCTTT. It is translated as CASSSQSVNTEAFF.

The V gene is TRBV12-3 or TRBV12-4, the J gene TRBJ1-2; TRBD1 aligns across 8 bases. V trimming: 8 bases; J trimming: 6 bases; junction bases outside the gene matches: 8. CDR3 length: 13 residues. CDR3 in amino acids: CASGFRQGNGYTF. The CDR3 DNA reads TGTGCCAGCGGGTTTCGACAGGGGAATGGCTACACCTTC.

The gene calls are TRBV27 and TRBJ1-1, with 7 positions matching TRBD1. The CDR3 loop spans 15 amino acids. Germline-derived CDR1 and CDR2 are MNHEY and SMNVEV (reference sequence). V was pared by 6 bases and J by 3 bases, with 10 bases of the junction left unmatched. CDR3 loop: CASRKQTGRDTEAFF. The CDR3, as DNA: TGTGCCAGCAGGAAGCAGACAGGGCGGGACACTGAAGCTTTCTTT.

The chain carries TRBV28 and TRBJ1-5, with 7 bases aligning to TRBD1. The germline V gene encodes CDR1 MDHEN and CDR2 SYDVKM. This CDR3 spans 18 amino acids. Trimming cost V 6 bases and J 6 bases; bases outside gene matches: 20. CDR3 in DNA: TGTGCCAGCAGAAGCGGGGGAGGGGGCGCAGCGGATGGTCAGCCCCAGCATTTT. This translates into CASRSGGGGAADGQPQHF.

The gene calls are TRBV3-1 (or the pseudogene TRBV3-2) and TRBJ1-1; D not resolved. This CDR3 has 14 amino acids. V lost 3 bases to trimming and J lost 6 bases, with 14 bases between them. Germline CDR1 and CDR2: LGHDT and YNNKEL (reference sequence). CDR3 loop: CASSHLSRGAEAFF. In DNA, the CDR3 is TGTGCCAGCAGCCACCTGTCCCGCGGGGCTGAAGCTTTCTTT.